This T cell receptor beta chain was obtained from a study of CD8 T cells in Susac syndrome. When the RNA was reverse transcribed, random hexamers were used with an input of roughly 0.45 to 1 ug. Amplification of TCR beta CDR3 spanned 54 Vbeta and 13 Jbeta via immunoSEQ multiplex PCR. In TCRdb, the immunoSEQ multiplex PCR reads were re-called with MiXCR into one record per CDR3 protein. Of about 190,000 distinct CDR3 sequences in the sample, around 95% were seen once. The V gene end was trimmed by 0 bases and the J gene end by 2 bases; junction bases not matched to a gene: 4. Germline V gene data show CDR1 as SGHRS and CDR2 as YFSETQ. This CDR3 spans 15 amino acids.

The sequence was obtained from a human donor with Susac syndrome. The chain couples TRBV5-1 to TRBJ2-5; 7 nucleotides align to TRBD1. Material for sequencing was CD4+ T cells from PBMCs. The CDR3 DNA reads as TGCGCCAGCAGCTTGGAGCCGGGACAGCAAGAGACCCAGTACTTC. Protein sequence: CASSLEPGQQETQYF.